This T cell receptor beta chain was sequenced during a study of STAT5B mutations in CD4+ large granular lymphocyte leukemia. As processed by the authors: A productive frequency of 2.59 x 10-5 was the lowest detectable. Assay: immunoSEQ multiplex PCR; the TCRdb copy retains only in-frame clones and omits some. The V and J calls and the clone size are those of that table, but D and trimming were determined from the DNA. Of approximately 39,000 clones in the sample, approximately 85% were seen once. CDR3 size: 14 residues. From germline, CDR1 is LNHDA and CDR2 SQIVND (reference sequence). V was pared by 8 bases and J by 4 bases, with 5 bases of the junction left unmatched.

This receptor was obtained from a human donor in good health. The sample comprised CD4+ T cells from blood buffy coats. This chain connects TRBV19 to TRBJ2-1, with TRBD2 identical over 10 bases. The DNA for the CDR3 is TGTGCCAGTGGTGGACTAGCGGAATACAATGAGCAGTTCTTC. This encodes CASGGLAEYNEQFF.